This TCR beta chain was sequenced for a study of T cells after yellow fever vaccination. Study details: SMART-Seq v4 Ultra Low Input handled preparation of low-cell-number fractions.

TCRdb itself ran the 5' RACE reads through MiXCR, one entry per CDR3 protein. The repertoire holds about 220,000 distinct CDR3 sequences, with approximately 3.3% as singletons. Germline V gene sequence: CDR1 KGHSH, CDR2 LQKENI. The V and J ends lost 6 bases and 4 bases, in that order; junction bases with no gene match: 8. The CDR3 runs 14 residues. The receptor's source is a man aged 18 to 29 who received the YFV17D yellow fever vaccine. The chain employs TRBV18 and TRBJ2-7; 8 bases align to TRBD1. The sample consisted of CD4+ T cells sorted from PBMCs, taken 10 days after the yellow fever booster vaccination. CDR3 sequence (DNA): TGTGCCAGCTCCCCCGGGACAGGAGATTACGAGCAGTACTTC. Translating it yields CASSPGTGDYEQYF.